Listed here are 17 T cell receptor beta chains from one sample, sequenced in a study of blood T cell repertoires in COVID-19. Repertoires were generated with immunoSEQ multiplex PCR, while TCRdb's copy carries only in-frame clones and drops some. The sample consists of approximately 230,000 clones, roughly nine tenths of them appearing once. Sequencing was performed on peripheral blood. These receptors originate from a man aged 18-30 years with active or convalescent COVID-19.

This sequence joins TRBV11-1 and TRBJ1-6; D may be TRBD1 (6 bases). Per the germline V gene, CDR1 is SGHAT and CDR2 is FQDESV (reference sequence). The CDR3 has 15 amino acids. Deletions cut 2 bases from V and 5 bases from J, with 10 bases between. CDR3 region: CASSLNGQNNSPLHF. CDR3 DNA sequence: TGTGCCAGCAGCTTAAACGGACAGAATAATTCACCCCTCCACTTT.

CDR3 in amino acids: CSATQGGDTEAFF. Written as DNA, the CDR3 is TGCAGCGCCACCCAGGGAGGGGACACTGAAGCTTTCTTT. This chain joins TRBV29-1 and TRBJ1-1, with D possibly TRBD1 on 5 matching bases. Trimming took 7 bases from V and 3 from J, leaving 15 bases between them. The CDR3 length is 13 residues. Germline CDR1 and CDR2: SQVTM and ANQGSEA.

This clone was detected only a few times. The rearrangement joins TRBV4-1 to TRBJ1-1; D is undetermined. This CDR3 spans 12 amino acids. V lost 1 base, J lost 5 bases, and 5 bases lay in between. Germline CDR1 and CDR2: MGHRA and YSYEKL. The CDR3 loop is CASSQGATEAFF. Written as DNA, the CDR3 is TGCGCCAGCAGCCAAGGGGCTACTGAAGCTTTCTTT.

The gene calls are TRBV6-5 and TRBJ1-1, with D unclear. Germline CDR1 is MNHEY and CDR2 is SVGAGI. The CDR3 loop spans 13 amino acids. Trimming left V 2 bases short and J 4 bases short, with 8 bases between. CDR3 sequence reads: CASSYNRGTEAFF. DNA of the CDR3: TGTGCCAGCAGTTACAACCGGGGCACTGAAGCTTTCTTT.

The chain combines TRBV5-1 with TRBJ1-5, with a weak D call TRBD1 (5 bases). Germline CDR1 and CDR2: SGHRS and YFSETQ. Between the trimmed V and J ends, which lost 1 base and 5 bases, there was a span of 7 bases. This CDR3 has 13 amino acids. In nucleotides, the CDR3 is TGCGCCAGCAGCTTGCGGGGGGATCAGCCCCAGCATTTT. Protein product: CASSLRGDQPQHF.

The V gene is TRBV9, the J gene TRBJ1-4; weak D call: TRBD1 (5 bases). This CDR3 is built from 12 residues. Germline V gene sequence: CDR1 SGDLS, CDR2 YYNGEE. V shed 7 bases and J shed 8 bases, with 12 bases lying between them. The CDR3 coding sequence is TGTGCCAGCGGTGGGGCCGGGGAAAAACTGTTTTTT. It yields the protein CASGGAGEKLFF.

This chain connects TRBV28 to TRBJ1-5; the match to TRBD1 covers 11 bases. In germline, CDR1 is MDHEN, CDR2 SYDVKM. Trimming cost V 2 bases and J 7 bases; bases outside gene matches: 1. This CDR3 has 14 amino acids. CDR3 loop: CASSLGTGGQPQHF. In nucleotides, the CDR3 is TGTGCCAGCAGTTTAGGGACAGGGGGGCAGCCCCAGCATTTT.

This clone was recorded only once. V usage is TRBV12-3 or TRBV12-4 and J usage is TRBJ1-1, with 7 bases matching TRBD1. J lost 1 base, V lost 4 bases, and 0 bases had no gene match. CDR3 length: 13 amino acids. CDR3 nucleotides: TGTGCCAGCAGTTACAGGGGGAACACTGAAGCTTTCTTT. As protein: CASSYRGNTEAFF.

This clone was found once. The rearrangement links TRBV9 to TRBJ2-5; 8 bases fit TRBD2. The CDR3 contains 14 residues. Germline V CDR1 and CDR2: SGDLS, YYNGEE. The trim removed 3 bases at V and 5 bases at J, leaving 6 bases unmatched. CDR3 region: CASSEGTRDETQYF. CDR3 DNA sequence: TGTGCCAGCAGCGAAGGGACTAGAGACGAGACCCAGTACTTC.

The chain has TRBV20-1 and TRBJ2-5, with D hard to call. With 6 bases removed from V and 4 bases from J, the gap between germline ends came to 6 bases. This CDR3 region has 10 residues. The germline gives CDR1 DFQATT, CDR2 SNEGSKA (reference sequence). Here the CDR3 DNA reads TGCAGTGCCCACTCAGAGACCCAGTACTTC. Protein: CSAHSETQYF.

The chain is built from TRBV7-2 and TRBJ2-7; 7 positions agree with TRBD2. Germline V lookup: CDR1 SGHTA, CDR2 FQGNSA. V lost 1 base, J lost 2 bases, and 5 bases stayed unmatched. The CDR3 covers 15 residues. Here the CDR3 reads CASSLESAGAYEQYF. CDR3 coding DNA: TGTGCCAGCAGCTTAGAAAGCGCGGGAGCCTACGAGCAGTACTTC.

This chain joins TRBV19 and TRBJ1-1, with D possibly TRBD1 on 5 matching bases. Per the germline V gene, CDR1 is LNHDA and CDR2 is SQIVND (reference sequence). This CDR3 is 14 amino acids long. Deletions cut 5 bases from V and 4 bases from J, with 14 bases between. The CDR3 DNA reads TGTGCCAGTAGTGTCGGACACTTACCCACTGAAGCTTTCTTT. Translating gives CASSVGHLPTEAFF.

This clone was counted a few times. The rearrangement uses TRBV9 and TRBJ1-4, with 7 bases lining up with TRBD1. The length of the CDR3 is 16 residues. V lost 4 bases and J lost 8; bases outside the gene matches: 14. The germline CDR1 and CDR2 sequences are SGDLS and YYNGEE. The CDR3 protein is CASSRTGTGLGEKLFF. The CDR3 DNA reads TGTGCCAGCAGCCGGACAGGAACAGGGCTGGGCGAAAAACTGTTTTTT. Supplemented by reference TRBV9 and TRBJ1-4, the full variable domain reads DSGVTQTPKHLITATGQRVTLRCSPRSGDLSVYWYQQSLDQGLQFLIQYYNGEERAKGNILERFSAQQFPDLHSELNLSSLELGDSALYFCASSRTGTGLGEKLFFGSGTQLSVL.

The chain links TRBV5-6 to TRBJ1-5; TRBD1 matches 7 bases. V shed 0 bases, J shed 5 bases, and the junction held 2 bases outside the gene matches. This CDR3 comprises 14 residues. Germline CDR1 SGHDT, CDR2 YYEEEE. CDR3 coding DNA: TGTGCCAGCAGCTTGGCCAGGGGGGATCAGCCCCAGCATTTT. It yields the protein CASSLARGDQPQHF.

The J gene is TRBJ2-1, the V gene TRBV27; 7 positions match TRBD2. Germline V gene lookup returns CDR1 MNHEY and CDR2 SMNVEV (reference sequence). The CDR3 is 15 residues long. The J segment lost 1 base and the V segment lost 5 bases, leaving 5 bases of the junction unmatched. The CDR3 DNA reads TGTGCCAGCAGTCTGCTAGCGGCATCCTACAATGAGCAGTTCTTC. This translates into CASSLLAASYNEQFF.

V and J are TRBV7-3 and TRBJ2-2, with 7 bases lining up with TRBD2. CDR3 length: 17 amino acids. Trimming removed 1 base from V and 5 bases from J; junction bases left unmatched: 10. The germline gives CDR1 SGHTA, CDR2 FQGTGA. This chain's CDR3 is CASSLIGGGAGTGELFF. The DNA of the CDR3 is TGTGCCAGCAGCTTAATTGGCGGGGGTGCGGGGACCGGGGAGCTGTTTTTT.

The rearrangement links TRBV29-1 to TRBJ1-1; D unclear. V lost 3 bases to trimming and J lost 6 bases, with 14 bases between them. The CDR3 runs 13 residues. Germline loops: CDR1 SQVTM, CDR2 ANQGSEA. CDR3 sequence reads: CSVDPEASAEAFF. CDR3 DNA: TGCAGCGTTGACCCGGAGGCGAGTGCTGAAGCTTTCTTT.